A single sample is the source of the 16 T cell receptor beta chains below, sequenced in a study of T cells in women clearing cervical HPV infection. Profiling relied on immunoSEQ multiplex PCR, and the TCRdb table lists in-frame clones only, not all of them. The sample table includes under 40,000 clones. Sequenced material: blood buffy coat. The origin of the receptors is a woman between 18 and 70 years old with a cervical HPV16 infection that either progressed to CIN3+ or cleared (not recorded which).

For this clone: Read coverage stops 3 residues before the CDR3 terminus; the germline J gene supplies the remainder. The chain employs TRBV2 and TRBJ2-1; 13 bases map to TRBD2. This CDR3 comprises 15 residues. The germline V gene encodes CDR1 SNHLY and CDR2 FYNNEI. The junction had 7 bases not matched to a gene; V was cut back by 6 bases and J by 8 bases. The chain's CDR3 is CASSFGLAGAYEQFF. The covered CDR3 bases are TGTGCCAGCAGCTTCGGACTAGCGGGAGCGTATGAG. The entire variable domain, with the rest obtained from reference TRBV2 and TRBJ2-1, is as follows: EPEVTQTPSHQVTQMGQEVILRCVPISNHLYFYWYRQILGQKVEFLVSFYNNEISEKSEIFDDQFSVERPDGSNFTLKIRSTKLEDSAMYFCASSFGLAGAYEQFFGPGTRLTVL.

With respect to this clone: From the germline J gene comes the end of the CDR3, since the read stops 3 residues before it. The chain has TRBV5-1 and TRBJ1-1; D unresolved. There are 15 residues in the CDR3. The V end was cut by 0 bases, the J end by 7 bases, with 16 bases between. Germline values: CDR1 SGHRS, CDR2 YFSETQ. This CDR3 reads CASSLVQGGRDEAFF. The CDR3 bases that were read are TGCGCCAGCAGCTTGGTGCAAGGTGGGCGCGATGAA.

Comments on this clone: The DNA ends 3 residues before the CDR3 does, and the rest of the CDR3 is filled in from the germline J gene. The chain links TRBV5-1 to TRBJ2-2; TRBD1 or TRBD2 may be the D gene (5 bases each). This CDR3 comprises 13 residues. Per the germline V gene, CDR1 is SGHRS and CDR2 is YFSETQ. Trimming stripped 5 bases from V and 7 bases from J, with 12 bases between. CDR3 bases read: TGCGCCAGCAGACAAGGGGAGAGCGGGGAG. Protein: CASRQGESGE. The complete CDR3 sequence is CASRQGESGELFF.

In regard to this clone: From the germline J gene comes the end of the CDR3, since the read stops 3 residues before it. V gene TRBV7-2 combines with J gene TRBJ2-4, with 7 bases identical to TRBD1. This CDR3 has 13 amino acids. The germline gives CDR1 SGHTA, CDR2 FQGNSA. CDR3 DNA (partial): TGTGCCAGCTCGGCAGGGGGAAGGGAGACT. Amino acids: CASSAGGRET. The full CDR3 reads CASSAGGRETQYF.

Of note for this clone: The sequenced fragment ends 3 residues before the CDR3 boundary, so the rest is inferred from the germline J gene. This chain links TRBV5-5 with TRBJ2-3, with a tentative D call TRBD2 (6 bases). Germline V gives CDR1 SGHKS, CDR2 YYEKEE (reference sequence). V was clipped by 2 bases and J by 2 bases, with 9 bases between them. The CDR3 runs 14 residues. The CDR3 sequence: CASSLLASTDTQYF. Incomplete CDR3 DNA: TGTGCCAGCAGCTTACTAGCCTCCACAGATACG.

The sequenced CDR3 bases are TGCAGCGTTGACCCTGGACAGGCAGATAATTCACCC. Encoded protein: CSVDPGQADNSP. The full CDR3 is CSVDPGQADNSPLHF. The chain joins TRBV29-1 to TRBJ1-6; 7 bases agree with TRBD1. The missing CDR3 end, 3 residues past where the read stops, is filled in from the germline J gene. With 3 bases clipped from V and 5 bases from J, the junction kept 7 bases outside the gene matches. Germline V CDR1 and CDR2: SQVTM, ANQGSEA. The CDR3 runs to 15 residues. Full variable domain (missing parts from reference TRBV29-1 and TRBJ1-6): SAVISQKPSRDICQRGTSLTIQCQVDSQVTMMFWYRQQPGQSLTLIATANQGSEATYESGFVIDKFPISRPNLTFSTLTVSNMSPEDSSIYLCSVDPGQADNSPLHFGNGTRLTVT.

Comment on this clone: The sequence runs out 3 residues before the end of the CDR3; the remainder is reconstructed from the germline J gene. The chain is built from TRBV20-1 and TRBJ2-1; 7 bases fit TRBD2. The CDR3 totals 20 residues. V dropped 3 bases and J dropped 0; count of bases not matched to a gene: 20. Per germline, CDR1 DFQATT and CDR2 SNEGSKA (reference sequence). CDR3 DNA, as far as it was read: TGCAGTGCTAGCCACTTTTTGCGGGAGTCCGTGGCTTACTCCTACAATGAG. Its protein product is CSASHFLRESVAYSYNE. In full, the CDR3 reads CSASHFLRESVAYSYNEQFF.

Note on this clone: The read ends 3 residues shy of where the CDR3 ends; the end is completed using the germline J gene. V gene TRBV7-8 combines with J gene TRBJ1-1; D gene unclear. This CDR3 spans 13 amino acids. The germline V gene has CDR1 SGHVS and CDR2 FQNEAQ. Trimming pared 6 bases from V and 3 bases from J, leaving 11 bases between. The CDR3 sequence: CASSYQAYTEAFF. CDR3 DNA (partial): TGTGCCAGCAGTTATCAGGCTTACACTGAA.

In the case of this clone: The observed sequence ends 3 residues before the CDR3 terminus, with the missing tail filled in from the germline J gene. The V call is TRBV7-2, the J call TRBJ2-7; D perhaps matches TRBD1 (7 bases). The germline gives CDR1 SGHTA, CDR2 FQGNSA. With 5 bases removed from V and 5 bases from J, the gap between germline ends came to 16 bases. The CDR3 consists of 14 residues. The sequenced part of the CDR3 DNA is TGTGCCAGCAGCCGGGAGAGGCAGGGGGACGAG. It translates to CASSRERQGDE. The complete CDR3 sequence is CASSRERQGDEQYF.

Regarding this clone: The CDR3 end lies 3 residues beyond the end of the read and is filled in from the germline J gene. The chain links TRBV20-1 to TRBJ2-7, with 7 bases lining up with TRBD1. The V segment lost 5 bases and the J segment 2 bases; nucleotides outside the gene matches: 12. This CDR3 has 15 amino acids. The germline V gene encodes CDR1 DFQATT and CDR2 SNEGSKA (reference sequence). The CDR3 reads CSAAKSGGSTYEQYF. The sequenced CDR3 bases are TGCAGTGCTGCGAAGTCAGGGGGTTCGACCTACGAG.

With respect to this clone: Mismatch with germline at one junction end may stem from a read error. The read terminates 3 residues before the CDR3 end, so the remaining end is supplied by the germline J gene. The V gene is TRBV4-2, the J gene TRBJ2-2; TRBD2 is a possible D gene (6 bases). This CDR3 comprises 17 residues. The germline gives CDR1 LGHNA, CDR2 YNFKEQ. Incomplete CDR3 DNA: TGCGCCAGCAGCCGAAACCCGGGGGTGATCGACACCGGGGAG. Protein product: CASSRNPGVIDTGE. The whole CDR3 is CASSRNPGVIDTGELFF.

With regard to this clone: The CDR3 is cut off 3 residues early in the read; its end comes from the germline J gene. This chain connects TRBV7-8 to TRBJ2-6; 7 bases are shared with TRBD1. In germline, CDR1 is SGHVS, CDR2 FQNEAQ. The CDR3 consists of 16 residues. V lost 1 base, J lost 0 bases, and 0 bases stayed unmatched. CDR3 sequence: CASSLGDSSGANVLTF. The covered CDR3 bases are TGTGCCAGCAGCTTAGGGGACAGCTCTGGGGCCAACGTC.

A note on this clone: The CDR3 goes on 3 residues after the read ends, and that part is filled in from the germline J gene. This chain uses TRBV19 with TRBJ1-6; D remains unclear. Per germline, CDR1 LNHDA and CDR2 SQIVND (reference sequence). V was pared by 1 base and J by 3 bases, with 7 bases between. This CDR3 is built from 15 residues. The CDR3 loop is CASSIGRGYNSPLHF. The sequenced part of the CDR3 DNA is TGTGCCAGTAGTATAGGTCGGGGCTATAATTCACCC.

Concerning this clone: The missing CDR3 end, 3 residues past where the read stops, is filled in from the germline J gene. The rearrangement links TRBV6-1 to TRBJ2-5, with D possibly TRBD1 on 5 matching bases. Germline V gene data show CDR1 as MNHNS and CDR2 as SASEGT. The V end was cut by 3 bases, the J end by 4 bases, with 12 bases between. The CDR3 consists of 14 residues. The chain's CDR3 is CASSDVRQPETQYF. CDR3 bases read: TGTGCCAGCAGTGACGTCAGACAGCCAGAGACC.

In the case of this clone: Germline and junction disagree at one end, which may indicate a read error. From the germline J gene comes the end of the CDR3, since the read stops 3 residues before it. The chain has TRBV4-2 and TRBJ2-3; TRBD1 matches at 7 bases. The germline V gene encodes CDR1 LGHNA and CDR2 YNFKEQ. The CDR3 extends over 13 amino acids. The sequenced CDR3 bases are TGCGCCAGCAGCCAGGGGACAGTAGATACG. It yields the protein CASSQGTVDT. The complete CDR3 sequence is CASSQGTVDTQYF.

CDR3 DNA (partial): TGTGCCTGGAAGCAGGGGAACACTGAA. Translated, it gives CAWKQGNTE. The full CDR3 reads CAWKQGNTEAFF. The chain combines TRBV30 with TRBJ1-1, with D perhaps matching TRBD1 (5 bases). Read coverage stops 3 residues before the CDR3 terminus; the germline J gene supplies the remainder. The ends were cut back, 4 bases at V and 1 base at J, with 7 bases in the middle. Germline V CDR1 and CDR2: GTSNPN, SVGIG (reference sequence). The CDR3 is 12 amino acids.